This TCR beta chain is from a study of tumor-infiltrating lymphocytes in primary liver carcinoma. Overall study context: Both sexes were represented among patients, who were 30 to 69 years old. The study reported T1-T3 N0M0 tumors spanning 4.2 to 10 cm. Read depth, roughly 3.65 to 7.13 million productive TCRbeta reads, did not differ significantly between tissues. Study-wide results and limits: Against blood, tumors held a significantly higher top-250-clone fraction (p = 0.039).

Germline V gene sequence: CDR1 SEHNR, CDR2 FQNEAQ (reference sequence). Deletions cut 1 base from V and 2 bases from J, with 6 bases between. The CDR3 spans 14 residues. Only a few counts were recorded for this clonotype. Its antigen is undetermined. Starting material of around 460 ng total RNA yielded TCR beta cDNA via a constant-region primer. ARM-PCR, slightly modified, supplied the TCR beta libraries through three nested multiplex PCR rounds. The first two PCR rounds, around 11 cycles each, used TRBV1-TRBV30 forward primers and a C-beta reverse primer. MiXCR, run by TCRdb on the multiplex PCR reads, gives a single entry per CDR3 protein. The table shows about 310,000 distinct CDR3 sequences, with more than 55% occurring only once. Blood RNA was derived from unsorted whole blood, and germline DNA was extracted too.

Sequenced: peripheral blood. The chain recombines TRBV7-9 with TRBJ2-1; D possibly corresponds to TRBD2 (5 bases). This sequence was found in a woman aged 25 to 39 with primary liver carcinoma and hepatitis B virus infection. CDR3: CASSLGAAYNEQFF. In DNA, the CDR3 is TGTGCCAGCAGCTTAGGAGCGGCCTACAATGAGCAGTTCTTC.